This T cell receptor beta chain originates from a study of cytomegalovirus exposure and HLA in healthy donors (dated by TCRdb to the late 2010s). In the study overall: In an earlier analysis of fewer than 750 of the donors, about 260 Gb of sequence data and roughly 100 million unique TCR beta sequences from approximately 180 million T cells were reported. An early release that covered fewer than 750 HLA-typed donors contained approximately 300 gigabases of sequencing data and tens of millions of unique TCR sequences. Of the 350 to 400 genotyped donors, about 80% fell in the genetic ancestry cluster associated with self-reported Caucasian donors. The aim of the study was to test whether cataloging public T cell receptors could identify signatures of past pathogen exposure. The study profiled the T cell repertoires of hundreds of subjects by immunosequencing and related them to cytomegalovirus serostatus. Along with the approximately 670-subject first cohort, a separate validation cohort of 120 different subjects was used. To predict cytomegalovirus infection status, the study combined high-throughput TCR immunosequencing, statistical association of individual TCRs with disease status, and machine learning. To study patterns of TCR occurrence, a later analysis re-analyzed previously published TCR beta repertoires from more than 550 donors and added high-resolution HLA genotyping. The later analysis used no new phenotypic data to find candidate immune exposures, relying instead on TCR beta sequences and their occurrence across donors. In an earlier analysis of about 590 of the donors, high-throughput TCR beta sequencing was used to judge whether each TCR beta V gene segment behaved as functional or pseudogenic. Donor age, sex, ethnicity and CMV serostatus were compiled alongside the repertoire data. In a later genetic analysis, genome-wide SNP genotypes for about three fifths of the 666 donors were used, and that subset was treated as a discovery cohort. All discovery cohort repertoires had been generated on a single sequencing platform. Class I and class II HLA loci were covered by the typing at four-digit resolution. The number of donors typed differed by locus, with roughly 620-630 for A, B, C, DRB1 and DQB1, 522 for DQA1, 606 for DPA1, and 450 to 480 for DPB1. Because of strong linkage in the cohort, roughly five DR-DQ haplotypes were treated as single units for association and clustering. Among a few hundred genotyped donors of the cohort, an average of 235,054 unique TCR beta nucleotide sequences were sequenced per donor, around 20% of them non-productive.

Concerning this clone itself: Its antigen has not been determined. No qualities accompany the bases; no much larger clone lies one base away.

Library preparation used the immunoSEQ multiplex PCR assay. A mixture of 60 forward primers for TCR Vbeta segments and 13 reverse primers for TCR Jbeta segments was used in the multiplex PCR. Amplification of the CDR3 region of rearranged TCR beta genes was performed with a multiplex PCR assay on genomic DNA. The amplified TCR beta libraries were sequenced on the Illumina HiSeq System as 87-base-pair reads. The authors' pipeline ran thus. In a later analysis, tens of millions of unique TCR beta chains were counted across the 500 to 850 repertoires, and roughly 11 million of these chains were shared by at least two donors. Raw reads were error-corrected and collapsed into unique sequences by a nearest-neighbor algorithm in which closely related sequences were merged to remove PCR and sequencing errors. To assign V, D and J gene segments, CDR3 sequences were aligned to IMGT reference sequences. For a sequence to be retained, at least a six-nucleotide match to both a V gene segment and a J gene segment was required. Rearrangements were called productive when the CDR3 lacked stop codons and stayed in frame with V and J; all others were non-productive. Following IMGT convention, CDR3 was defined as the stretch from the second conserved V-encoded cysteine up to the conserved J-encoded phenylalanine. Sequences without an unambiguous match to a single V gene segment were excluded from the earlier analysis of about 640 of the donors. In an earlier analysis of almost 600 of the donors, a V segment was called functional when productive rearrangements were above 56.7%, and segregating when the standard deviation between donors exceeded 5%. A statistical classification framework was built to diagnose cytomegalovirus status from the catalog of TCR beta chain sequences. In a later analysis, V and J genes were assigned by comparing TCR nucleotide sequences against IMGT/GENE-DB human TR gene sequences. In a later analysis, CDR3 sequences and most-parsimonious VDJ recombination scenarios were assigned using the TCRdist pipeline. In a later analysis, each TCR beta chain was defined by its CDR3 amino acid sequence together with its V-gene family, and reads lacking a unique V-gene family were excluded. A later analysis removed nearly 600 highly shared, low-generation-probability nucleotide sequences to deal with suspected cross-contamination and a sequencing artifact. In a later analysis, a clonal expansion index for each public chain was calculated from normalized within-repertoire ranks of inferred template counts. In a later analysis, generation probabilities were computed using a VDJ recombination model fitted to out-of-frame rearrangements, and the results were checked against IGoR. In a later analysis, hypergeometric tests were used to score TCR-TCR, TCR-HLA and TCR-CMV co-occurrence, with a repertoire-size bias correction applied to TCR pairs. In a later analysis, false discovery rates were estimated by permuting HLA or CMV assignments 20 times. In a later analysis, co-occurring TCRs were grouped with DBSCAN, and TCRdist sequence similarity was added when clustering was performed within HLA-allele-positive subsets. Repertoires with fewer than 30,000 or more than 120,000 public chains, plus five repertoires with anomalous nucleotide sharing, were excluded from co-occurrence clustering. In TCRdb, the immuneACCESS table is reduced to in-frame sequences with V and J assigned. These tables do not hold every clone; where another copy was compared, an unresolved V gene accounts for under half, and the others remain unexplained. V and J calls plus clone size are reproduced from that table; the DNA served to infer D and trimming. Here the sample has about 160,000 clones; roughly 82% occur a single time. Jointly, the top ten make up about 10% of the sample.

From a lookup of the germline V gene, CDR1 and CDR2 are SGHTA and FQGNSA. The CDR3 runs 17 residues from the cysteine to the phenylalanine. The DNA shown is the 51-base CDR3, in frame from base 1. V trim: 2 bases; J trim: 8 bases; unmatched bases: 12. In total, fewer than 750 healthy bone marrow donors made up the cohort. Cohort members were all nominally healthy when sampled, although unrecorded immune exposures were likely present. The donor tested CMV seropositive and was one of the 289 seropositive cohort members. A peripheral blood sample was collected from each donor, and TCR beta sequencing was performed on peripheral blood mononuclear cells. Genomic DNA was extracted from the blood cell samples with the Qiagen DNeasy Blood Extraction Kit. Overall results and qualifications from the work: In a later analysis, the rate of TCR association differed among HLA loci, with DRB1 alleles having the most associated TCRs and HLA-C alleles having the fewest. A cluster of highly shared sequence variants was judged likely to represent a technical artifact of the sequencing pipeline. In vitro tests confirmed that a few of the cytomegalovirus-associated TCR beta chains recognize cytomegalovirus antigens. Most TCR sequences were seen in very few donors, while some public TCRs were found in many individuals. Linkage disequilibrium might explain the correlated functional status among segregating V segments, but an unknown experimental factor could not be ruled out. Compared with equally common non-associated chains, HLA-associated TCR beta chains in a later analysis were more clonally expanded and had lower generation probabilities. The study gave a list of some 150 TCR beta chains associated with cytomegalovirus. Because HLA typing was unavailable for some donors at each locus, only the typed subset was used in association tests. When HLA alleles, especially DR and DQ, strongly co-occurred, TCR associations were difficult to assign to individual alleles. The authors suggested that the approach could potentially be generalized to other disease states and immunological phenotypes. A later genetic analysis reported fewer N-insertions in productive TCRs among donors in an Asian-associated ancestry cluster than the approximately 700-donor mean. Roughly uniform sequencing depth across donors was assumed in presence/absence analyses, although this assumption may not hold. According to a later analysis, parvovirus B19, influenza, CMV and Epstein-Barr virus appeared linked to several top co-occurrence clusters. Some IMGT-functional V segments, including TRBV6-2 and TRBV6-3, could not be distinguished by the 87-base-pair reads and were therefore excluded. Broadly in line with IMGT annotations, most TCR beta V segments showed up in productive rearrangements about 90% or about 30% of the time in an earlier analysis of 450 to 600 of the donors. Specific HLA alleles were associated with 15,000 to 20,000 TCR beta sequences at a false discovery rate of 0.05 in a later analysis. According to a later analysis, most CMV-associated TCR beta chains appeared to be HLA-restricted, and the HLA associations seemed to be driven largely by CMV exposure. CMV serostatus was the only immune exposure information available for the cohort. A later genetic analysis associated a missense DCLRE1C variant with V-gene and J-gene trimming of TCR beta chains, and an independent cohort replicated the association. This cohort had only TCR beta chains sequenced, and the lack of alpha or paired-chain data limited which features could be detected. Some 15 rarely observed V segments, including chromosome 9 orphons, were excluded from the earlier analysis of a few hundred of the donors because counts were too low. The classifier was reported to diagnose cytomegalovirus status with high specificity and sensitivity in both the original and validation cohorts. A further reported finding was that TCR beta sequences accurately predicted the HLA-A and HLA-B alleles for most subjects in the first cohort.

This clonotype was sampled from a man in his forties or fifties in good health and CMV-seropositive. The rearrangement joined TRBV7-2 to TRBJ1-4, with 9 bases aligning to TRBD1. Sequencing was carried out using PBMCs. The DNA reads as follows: TGTGCCAGCAGCTTACCTCCAGACAGGGGGTTTGGCGAAAAACTGTTTTTT. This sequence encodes CASSLPPDRGFGEKLFF.